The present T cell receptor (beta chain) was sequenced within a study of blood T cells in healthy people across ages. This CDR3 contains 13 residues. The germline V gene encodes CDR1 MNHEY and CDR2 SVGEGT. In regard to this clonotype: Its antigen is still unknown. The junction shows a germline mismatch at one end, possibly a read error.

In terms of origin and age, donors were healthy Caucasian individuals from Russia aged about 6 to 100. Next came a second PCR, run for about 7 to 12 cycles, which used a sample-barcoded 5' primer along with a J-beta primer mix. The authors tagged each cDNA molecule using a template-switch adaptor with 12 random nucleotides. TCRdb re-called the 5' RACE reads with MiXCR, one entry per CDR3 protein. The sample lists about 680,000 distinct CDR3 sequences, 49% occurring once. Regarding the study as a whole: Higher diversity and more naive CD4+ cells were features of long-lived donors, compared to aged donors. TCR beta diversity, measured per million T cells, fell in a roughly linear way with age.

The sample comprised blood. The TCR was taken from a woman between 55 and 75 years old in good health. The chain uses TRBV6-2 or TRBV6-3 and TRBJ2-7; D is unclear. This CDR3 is CASSDDRSYEPYF. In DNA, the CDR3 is TGTGCCAGCAGTGACGACCGCTCCTACGAGCCGTACTTC.